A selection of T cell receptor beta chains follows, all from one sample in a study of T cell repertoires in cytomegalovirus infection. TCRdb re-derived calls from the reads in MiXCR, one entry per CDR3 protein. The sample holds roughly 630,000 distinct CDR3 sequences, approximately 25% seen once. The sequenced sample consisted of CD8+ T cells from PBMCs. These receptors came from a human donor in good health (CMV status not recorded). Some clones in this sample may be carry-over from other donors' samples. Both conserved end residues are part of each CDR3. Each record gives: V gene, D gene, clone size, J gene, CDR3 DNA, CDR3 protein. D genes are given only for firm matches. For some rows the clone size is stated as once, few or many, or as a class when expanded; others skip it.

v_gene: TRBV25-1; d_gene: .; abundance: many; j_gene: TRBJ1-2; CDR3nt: TGTGCCAGCAGTGAATATCGGTATGGAGGCTACACCTTC; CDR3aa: CASSEYRYGGYTF
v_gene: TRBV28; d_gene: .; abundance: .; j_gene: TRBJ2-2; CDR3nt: TGTGCCAGCAGTTTAAGGTCCCCCAGGAGCGACACCGGGGAGCTGTTTTTT; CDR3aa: CASSLRSPRSDTGELFF
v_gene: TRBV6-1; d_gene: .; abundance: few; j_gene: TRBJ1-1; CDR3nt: TGTGCCAGCAGCTTCCTCCGGGACCAACTCAAGGGGAACACTGAAGCTTTCTTT; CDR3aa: CASSFLRDQLKGNTEAFF
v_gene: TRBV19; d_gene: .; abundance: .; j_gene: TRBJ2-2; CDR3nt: TGTGCCAGTAGTATTGGACAGTGGAACACCGGGGAGCTGTTTTTT; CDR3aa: CASSIGQWNTGELFF
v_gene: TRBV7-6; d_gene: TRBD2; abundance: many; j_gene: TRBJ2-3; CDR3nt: TGTGCCAGCAGCTTAGTGGCTAGCGGGTTAGATACGCAGTATTTT; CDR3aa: CASSLVASGLDTQYF
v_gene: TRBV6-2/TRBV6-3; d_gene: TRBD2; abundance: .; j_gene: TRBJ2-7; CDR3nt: TGTGCCAGCAGTTACGTCCTAGCGGCCGCCTACGAGCAGTACTTC; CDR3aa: CASSYVLAAAYEQYF
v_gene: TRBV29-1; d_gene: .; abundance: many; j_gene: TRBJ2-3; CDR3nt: TGCAGCGTTCCGGGACCTCAGCACAGAGATACGCAGTATTTT; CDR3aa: CSVPGPQHRDTQYF
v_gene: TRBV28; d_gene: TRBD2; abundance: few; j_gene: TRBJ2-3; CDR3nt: TGTGCCAGCAGTGAGGACCTAGCGGTAGATACGCAGTATTTT; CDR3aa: CASSEDLAVDTQYF
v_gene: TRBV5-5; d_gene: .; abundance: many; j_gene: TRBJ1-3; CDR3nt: TGTGCCAGCAGTTTTCGACCGGGAGGAAACACCATATATTTT; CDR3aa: CASSFRPGGNTIYF
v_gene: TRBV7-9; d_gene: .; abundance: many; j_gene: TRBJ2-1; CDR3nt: TGTGCCAGCAGCCCCGCAGGGGGAGGTGAGCAGTTCTTC; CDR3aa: CASSPAGGGEQFF
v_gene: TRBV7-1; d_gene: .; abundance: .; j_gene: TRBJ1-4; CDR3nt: TGTGCCAGCAGCCAATTTCGGTCAGGGTGGCGTGCAACTAATGAAAAACTGTTTTTT; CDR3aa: CASSQFRSGWRATNEKLFF
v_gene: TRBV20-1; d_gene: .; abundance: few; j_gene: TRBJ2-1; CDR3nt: TGCAGTGCTGGGGTTTTGGCCGGTTCGGGCAATGAGCAGTTCTTC; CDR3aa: CSAGVLAGSGNEQFF
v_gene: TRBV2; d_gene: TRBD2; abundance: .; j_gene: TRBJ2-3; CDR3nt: TGTGCCAGCAGTGCTTGGATGAGCGGGGGGAACACAGATACGCAGTATTTT; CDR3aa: CASSAWMSGGNTDTQYF
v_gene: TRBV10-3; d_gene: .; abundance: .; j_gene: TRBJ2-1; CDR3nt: TGTGCCATCAGTGAAACTAACTACAATGAGCAGTTCTTC; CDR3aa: CAISETNYNEQFF
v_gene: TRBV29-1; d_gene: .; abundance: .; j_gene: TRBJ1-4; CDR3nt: TGCAGCGCCGTGAATCTCGGAAAACTGTTTTTT; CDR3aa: CSAVNLGKLFF
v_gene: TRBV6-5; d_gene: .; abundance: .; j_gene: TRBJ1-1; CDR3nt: TGTGCCAGCAGTTACGGGATTGGTCCGGAAGCTTTCTTT; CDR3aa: CASSYGIGPEAFF
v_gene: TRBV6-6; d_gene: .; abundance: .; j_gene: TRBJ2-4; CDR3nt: TGTGCCAGCAGTTACTCGACCGGGAACAACATTCAGTACTTC; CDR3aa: CASSYSTGNNIQYF
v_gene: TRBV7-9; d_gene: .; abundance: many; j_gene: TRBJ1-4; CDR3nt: TGTGCCAGCAGCTCCTCCGCGAGGGGTGCTAATGAAAAACTGTTTTTT; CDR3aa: CASSSSARGANEKLFF
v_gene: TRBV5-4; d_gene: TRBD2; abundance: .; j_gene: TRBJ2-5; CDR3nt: TGTGCCAGCAGCCCGGCGGTCGGGGGGGCCGTTGAGACCCAGTACTTC; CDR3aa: CASSPAVGGAVETQYF
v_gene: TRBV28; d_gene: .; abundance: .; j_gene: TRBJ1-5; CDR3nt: TGTGCCAGCAGTTTAAATCCGACCGGGCCCCAGCATTTT; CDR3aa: CASSLNPTGPQHF
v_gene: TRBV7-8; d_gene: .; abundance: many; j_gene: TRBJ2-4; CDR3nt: TGTGCCAGCAGCTTGGTCTCGGGACACCCGACAGACATTCAGTACTTC; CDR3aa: CASSLVSGHPTDIQYF
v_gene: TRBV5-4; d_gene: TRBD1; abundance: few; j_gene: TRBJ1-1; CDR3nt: TGTGCCAGCAGCTTGGAGAGGACAGGGGATAGTGAAGCTTTCTTT; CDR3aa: CASSLERTGDSEAFF
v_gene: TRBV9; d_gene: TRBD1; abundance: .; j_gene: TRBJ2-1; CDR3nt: TGTGCCAGCAGCGATGACAGGGAAGGGTTCCTATCCTACAATGAGCAGTTCTTC; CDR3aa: CASSDDREGFLSYNEQFF
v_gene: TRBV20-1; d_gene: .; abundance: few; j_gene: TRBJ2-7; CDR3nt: TGCAGTGCTAGAGATTTGAGGACCCTGGGCGAGCAGTACTTC; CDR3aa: CSARDLRTLGEQYF
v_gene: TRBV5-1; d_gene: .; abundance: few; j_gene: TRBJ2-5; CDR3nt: TGCGCCAGCAGCTTGTCTTCTCCCGCCGGAGAGACCCAGTACTTC; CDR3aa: CASSLSSPAGETQYF
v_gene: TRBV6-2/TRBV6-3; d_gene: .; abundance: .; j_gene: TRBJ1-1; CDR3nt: TGTGCCAGCAGCCCATCCTTTGAAGCTTTCTTT; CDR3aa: CASSPSFEAFF
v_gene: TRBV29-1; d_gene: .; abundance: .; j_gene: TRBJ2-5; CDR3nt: TGCAACATATTGCAAGAGACCCAGTACTTC; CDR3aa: CNILQETQYF
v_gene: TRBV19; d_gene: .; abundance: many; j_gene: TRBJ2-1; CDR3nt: TGTGCCAGTAGGCGTGGGAATGAGCAGTTCTTC; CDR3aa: CASRRGNEQFF
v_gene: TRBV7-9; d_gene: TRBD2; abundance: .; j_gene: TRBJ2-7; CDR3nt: TGTGTCAGCAGCAACCCCGGGAGGGGGATCTCCTACGAGCAGTACTTC; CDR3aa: CVSSNPGRGISYEQYF
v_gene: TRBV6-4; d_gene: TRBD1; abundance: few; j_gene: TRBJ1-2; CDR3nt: TGTGCCAGCAGTCCGGGACAGTACTATGGCTACACCTTC; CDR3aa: CASSPGQYYGYTF
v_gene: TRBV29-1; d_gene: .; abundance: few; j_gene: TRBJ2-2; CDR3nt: TGCAGCGCCCCCGTTGGGCCCGGGGAGCTGTTTTTT; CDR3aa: CSAPVGPGELFF
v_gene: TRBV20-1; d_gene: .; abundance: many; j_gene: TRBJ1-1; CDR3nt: TGCAGTGCTACACTGGGCGATTACACTGAAGCTTTCTTT; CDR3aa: CSATLGDYTEAFF
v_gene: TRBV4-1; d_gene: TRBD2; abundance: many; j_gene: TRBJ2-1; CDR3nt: TGCGCCAGCAGCCCGGGAGGAGGCGGGGGGTCAAATGAGCAGTTCTTC; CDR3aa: CASSPGGGGGSNEQFF
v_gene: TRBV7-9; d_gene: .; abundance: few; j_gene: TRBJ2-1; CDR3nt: TGTGCCAGCAGTTCGAGTGCAGAAACCTACAATGAGCAGTTCTTC; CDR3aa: CASSSSAETYNEQFF
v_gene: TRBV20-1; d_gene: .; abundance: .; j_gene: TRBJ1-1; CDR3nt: TGCAGTGCCGCGGCTAGAGAAGCTTTCTTT; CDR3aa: CSAAAREAFF
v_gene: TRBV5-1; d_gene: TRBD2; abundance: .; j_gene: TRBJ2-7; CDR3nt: TGCGCCAGCAGCTTGGAGCGGGAAGTTTACGAGCAGTACTTC; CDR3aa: CASSLEREVYEQYF
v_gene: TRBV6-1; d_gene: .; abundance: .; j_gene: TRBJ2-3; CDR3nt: TGTGCCAGCAGCGTTCTAGGTCTAGCAGCAGATACGCAGTATTTT; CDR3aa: CASSVLGLAADTQYF
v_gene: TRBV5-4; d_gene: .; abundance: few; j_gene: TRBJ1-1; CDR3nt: TGTGCCAGCAGCGCAGTGGGTGGAACTGAAGCTTTCTTT; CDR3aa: CASSAVGGTEAFF
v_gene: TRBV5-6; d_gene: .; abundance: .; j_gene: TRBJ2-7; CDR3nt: TGTGCCAGCAGCGCGCGCTCCATCTACTACGAGCAGTACTTC; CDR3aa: CASSARSIYYEQYF
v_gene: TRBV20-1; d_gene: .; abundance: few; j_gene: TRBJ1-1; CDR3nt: TGCAGTGCTAGAGATGACAGGCACCTCCGTTACACTGAAGCTTTCTTT; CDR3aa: CSARDDRHLRYTEAFF
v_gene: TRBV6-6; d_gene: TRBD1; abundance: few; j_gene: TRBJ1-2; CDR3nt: TGTGCCGCGACAGGGAACGGAGGCTACACCTTC; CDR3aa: CAATGNGGYTF
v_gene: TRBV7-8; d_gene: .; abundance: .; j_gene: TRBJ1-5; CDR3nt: TGTGCCAGCAGCTTTCGGAGTATTGATCCAGGGAATCAGCCCCAGCATTTT; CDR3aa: CASSFRSIDPGNQPQHF
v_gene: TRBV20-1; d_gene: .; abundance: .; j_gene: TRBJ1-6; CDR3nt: TGCAGTGCTAGGTTGAAGTTGGGGTACGATTCACCCCTCCACTTT; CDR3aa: CSARLKLGYDSPLHF
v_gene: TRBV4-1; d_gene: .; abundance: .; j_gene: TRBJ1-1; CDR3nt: TGCGCCAGCAGCGCCTCCCCCTCAGGGGCCACTGAAGCTTTCTTT; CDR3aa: CASSASPSGATEAFF
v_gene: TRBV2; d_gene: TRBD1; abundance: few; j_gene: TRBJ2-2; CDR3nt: TGTGCCAGCAGTGATCCCACAGGGGTAGTCACCGGGGAGCTGTTTTTT; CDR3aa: CASSDPTGVVTGELFF
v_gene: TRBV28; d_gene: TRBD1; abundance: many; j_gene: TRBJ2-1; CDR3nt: TGTGCCAGCAGTTTACGGGGGACAGGGTTCTACAATGAGCAGTTCTTC; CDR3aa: CASSLRGTGFYNEQFF
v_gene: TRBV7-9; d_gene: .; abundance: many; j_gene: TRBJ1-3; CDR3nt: TGTGCCAGCAGCTTACTGACCGCGGAGAGAGGAAACACCATATATTTT; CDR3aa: CASSLLTAERGNTIYF
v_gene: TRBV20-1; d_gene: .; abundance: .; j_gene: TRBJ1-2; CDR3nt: TGCAGTGCCGGTGGTTTCCCGGGACCACCAAACTATGGCTACACCTTC; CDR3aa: CSAGGFPGPPNYGYTF
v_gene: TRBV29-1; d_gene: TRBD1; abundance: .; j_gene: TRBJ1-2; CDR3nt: TGCAGCGTTGGGGGGACAGATGGCTACACCTTC; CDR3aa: CSVGGTDGYTF
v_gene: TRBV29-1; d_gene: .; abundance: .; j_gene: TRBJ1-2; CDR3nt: TGCAGCGTTGTCCGACTGACAGCTAACTATGGCTACACCTTC; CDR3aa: CSVVRLTANYGYTF
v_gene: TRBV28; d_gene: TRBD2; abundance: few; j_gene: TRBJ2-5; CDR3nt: TGTGCCAGCAGTTTAAGCCCAGCGGGGGGGCTGGAGACCCAGTACTTC; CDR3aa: CASSLSPAGGLETQYF